The rows below give T cell receptor beta chains drawn from one sample of a study of cytomegalovirus exposure and HLA in healthy donors. The protocol was immunoSEQ multiplex PCR, while the TCRdb copy is restricted to in-frame clones and leaves out a portion. The table lists some 170,000 clones, 86% of them singletons, with about 7.7% in the top ten. The specimen was PBMCs. These receptors came from a man aged 25-45 years in good health and CMV-seropositive. Each CDR3 is given with its conserved first and last residue. A D gene is named only where the DNA matches it firmly. Clone sizes are given selectively: once, few, many, or a class where the clone is expanded.

CDR3 DNA,CDR3 protein,clone size,V gene,D gene,J gene
TGCGCCAGCAGCCACCAGGGTGAAGAGACCCAGTACTTC,CASSHQGEETQYF,NA,TRBV4-1,NA,TRBJ2-5
TGTGCCAGCAGCCACCCAGATTCGGGCTACACCTTC,CASSHPDSGYTF,NA,TRBV27,NA,TRBJ1-2
TGTGCTAGCAGCCCGGGACAGGGGTATTCCGGGGAGCTGTTTTTT,CASSPGQGYSGELFF,NA,TRBV7-7,TRBD1,TRBJ2-2
TGTGCCAGCAGCCAAGACAGGGGGCTTTTCAATGGCTACACCTTC,CASSQDRGLFNGYTF,NA,TRBV7-3,TRBD1,TRBJ1-2
TGTGCCAGCAGCCCGTCAGAGGGACAGGGTTTGAAGGGAGACGGCTACACCTTC,CASSPSEGQGLKGDGYTF,NA,TRBV5-4,TRBD1,TRBJ1-2
TGTGCCAGCACCGGAGCCTGGGGACAGGGCGCCCACGAGCAGTACTTC,CASTGAWGQGAHEQYF,NA,TRBV2,TRBD1,TRBJ2-7
TGTGCCTGGAGTCCCCGGGGGCGAGGCTGGGGGACCCAGTACTTC,CAWSPRGRGWGTQYF,NA,TRBV30,NA,TRBJ2-5
TGTGCCAGCAGTGAAGCGCGTGGCGGGGGGCTAACGACCCAGTACTTC,CASSEARGGGLTTQYF,few,TRBV6-1,TRBD2,TRBJ2-5
TGTGCCAGCAGCTTGGCCTGGGACACCGGAGGTGGAACCATATATTTT,CASSLAWDTGGGTIYF,NA,TRBV5-6,NA,TRBJ1-3
TGTGCCAGCATTCGGGTCCGTACCTACGAGCAGTACTTC,CASIRVRTYEQYF,NA,TRBV21-1,NA,TRBJ2-7
TGTGCCTGGAGTGTAGGACTAGCGGGGGGCTCGGAGACCCAGTACTTC,CAWSVGLAGGSETQYF,NA,TRBV30,TRBD2,TRBJ2-5
TGTGCCTGGACCGGTCAGTCCGGGGGCACAGATACGCAGTATTTT,CAWTGQSGGTDTQYF,NA,TRBV30,NA,TRBJ2-3
TGTGCCAGCAAGACGGCTGAAGCTTTCTTT,CASKTAEAFF,NA,TRBV2,NA,TRBJ1-1
TGCGCCAGCAGCCTGGGTGCTTGGACCTACACCTTC,CASSLGAWTYTF,NA,TRBV5-1,NA,TRBJ1-2
TGTGCCAGCAGTTTACTAGTCCCCAGTATGAACACTGAAGCTTTCTTT,CASSLLVPSMNTEAFF,NA,TRBV28,NA,TRBJ1-1
TGTGCCAGCATTCTTCATGCGACAGGGGAAGAGCAGTACTTC,CASILHATGEEQYF,NA,TRBV2,TRBD1,TRBJ2-7
TGTGCCAGCAGCCGCGGTACCGCGAACACCGGGGAGCTGTTTTTT,CASSRGTANTGELFF,NA,TRBV6-5,NA,TRBJ2-2
TGCGCCAGCAGGGGTGGCGGTACGCAGTATTTT,CASRGGGTQYF,NA,TRBV5-1,NA,TRBJ2-3
TGTGCCAGCAGCCAGGGGAGCAATCAGCCCCAGCATTTT,CASSQGSNQPQHF,NA,TRBV7-2,NA,TRBJ1-5
TGTGCCAGCAGTGACAGCGGGGGGGCCAATGAGCAGTTCTTC,CASSDSGGANEQFF,NA,TRBV6-4,TRBD2,TRBJ2-1
TGTGCCAGCAGTAGGGTTGCGGGTACTAGGAATGAGCAGTTCTTC,CASSRVAGTRNEQFF,NA,TRBV7-2,NA,TRBJ2-1
TGTGCCAGCAGTAGCGGGGTTGGACAGGGGTTCATGGGCGGACAGCCCCAGCATTTT,CASSSGVGQGFMGGQPQHF,few,TRBV27,TRBD1,TRBJ1-5
TGTGCCAGCAGTCTCTGGGGGACAGAGTCCTACGAGCAGTACTTC,CASSLWGTESYEQYF,NA,TRBV6-1,TRBD1,TRBJ2-7
TGTGCCAGCTCACCAAGGGCAGGAAACACCATATATTTT,CASSPRAGNTIYF,NA,TRBV18,NA,TRBJ1-3
TGTGCCAGCAGCCTAAACCCGGGGGAGTCTGGAAACACCATATATTTT,CASSLNPGESGNTIYF,NA,TRBV11-3,NA,TRBJ1-3
TGTGCCAGCAGTTACGGGAAGAATGCTTTCTTT,CASSYGKNAFF,few,TRBV6-5,NA,TRBJ1-1
TGTGCCAGCAGTTTTTGGACAGCCCAAGAGACCCAGTACTTC,CASSFWTAQETQYF,NA,TRBV6-5,NA,TRBJ2-5
TGTGCCAGCACCAGTCTCCTGGGGGGCACTGAAGCTTTCTTT,CASTSLLGGTEAFF,NA,TRBV27,NA,TRBJ1-1
TGTGCCAGCAGCGTAGTTCGTTCGGCCAGTAAAGCTTTCTTT,CASSVVRSASKAFF,NA,TRBV9,NA,TRBJ1-1
TGTGCCAGCTCCCCGTTCGGGTACGAGCAGTACTTC,CASSPFGYEQYF,NA,TRBV7-9,NA,TRBJ2-7
TGTGCCAGCAGGAGACTAGCGGACGAAGAAGAGACCCAGTACTTC,CASRRLADEEETQYF,NA,TRBV28,TRBD2,TRBJ2-5
TGTGCCAGCAGGGTAGGACAGTTCTCCGGGGACATTCAGTACTTC,CASRVGQFSGDIQYF,NA,TRBV6-1,NA,TRBJ2-4
TGTGCCAGCAGCTTATCTAGCGGGGGGGTAACAGATACGCAGTATTTT,CASSLSSGGVTDTQYF,NA,TRBV11-3,TRBD2,TRBJ2-3
TGCGCCAGCAGCGTGGGACAGACCTACGAGCAGTACTTC,CASSVGQTYEQYF,NA,TRBV10-1,TRBD1,TRBJ2-7
TGTGCCAGCAGTTACGGGACAGGCTACGAGCAGTACTTC,CASSYGTGYEQYF,NA,TRBV6-5,TRBD1,TRBJ2-7
TGTGCCAGCTCACCTGCTGCGGGTTTAGCTGGAAACACCATATATTTT,CASSPAAGLAGNTIYF,NA,TRBV18,NA,TRBJ1-3
TGTGCCAGCAGCAGCCCAGGGGTCAGCAATCAGCCCCAGCATTTT,CASSSPGVSNQPQHF,NA,TRBV28,NA,TRBJ1-5
TGTGCCAGCAGCTTGGACAGCGTCTATGGCTACACCTTC,CASSLDSVYGYTF,NA,TRBV5-4,NA,TRBJ1-2
TGTGCCAGCAGCCAGGGGGCGGGTTACAATGAGCAGTTCTTC,CASSQGAGYNEQFF,NA,TRBV7-2,TRBD1,TRBJ2-1
TGTGCCAGTACCCATGCAGGGACCGGGGAGCTGTTTTTT,CASTHAGTGELFF,NA,TRBV28,NA,TRBJ2-2
TGTGCCAGCATACGGGAATACGAGCAGTACTTC,CASIREYEQYF,NA,TRBV2,NA,TRBJ2-7
TGTGCCAGCAGCGCCGGACAGGACTACGAGCAGTACTTC,CASSAGQDYEQYF,NA,TRBV6-5,TRBD1,TRBJ2-7
TGTGCCAGCAGTTACTCCAGGGTGGTAGGTCAGCCCCAGCATTTT,CASSYSRVVGQPQHF,once,TRBV6-5,NA,TRBJ1-5
TGTGCCAGCAGATTCTTGACAGGCACGGGTTTT,CASRFLTGTGF,NA,TRBV7-9,NA,TRBJ2-3
TGTGCCATCAGGGGACAGGGGAGCGATCAGCCCCAGCATTTT,CAIRGQGSDQPQHF,NA,TRBV10-3,TRBD1,TRBJ1-5
TGTGCCAGCAGTTCTCAGACTAGCGGTGGTGAGACCCAGTACTTC,CASSSQTSGGETQYF,once,TRBV6-6,TRBD2,TRBJ2-5
TGTGCCAGCAGTTTATTTAGCGGGGTTGTCCAAAGTGAGACCCAGTACTTC,CASSLFSGVVQSETQYF,once,TRBV27,TRBD2,TRBJ2-5
TGTGCCAGCAGTTTAAGTTGGGCAGCCTACTGGCCCCAGCATTTT,CASSLSWAAYWPQHF,NA,TRBV27,NA,TRBJ1-5
TGTGCCAGCAGCTTGGGGGGCATGAACACTGAAGCTTTCTTT,CASSLGGMNTEAFF,few,TRBV5-6,NA,TRBJ1-1
TGTGCCAGCAGCTTAGAACTAATCCAAGAGACCCAGTACTTC,CASSLELIQETQYF,NA,TRBV7-9,NA,TRBJ2-5
TGCGCCAGCAGCCAAGGAGGCGGATACGAGCAGTACTTC,CASSQGGGYEQYF,NA,TRBV4-3,NA,TRBJ2-7
TGTGCCAGCAGCTTAGAGGGGGTCTGGCAGGTGACGGATGAGCAGTTCTTC,CASSLEGVWQVTDEQFF,once,TRBV11-1,NA,TRBJ2-1
TGTGCCAGCAGTGGATACCCGGGACTAGCGGGGATTGATACGCAGTATTTT,CASSGYPGLAGIDTQYF,NA,TRBV27,TRBD2,TRBJ2-3
TGTGCCAGCAGCGGAGCAGGGGTGGGCACCGGGGAGCTGTTTTTT,CASSGAGVGTGELFF,NA,TRBV2,NA,TRBJ2-2
TGCAGTGCTGACCGTGAAAAACTGTTTTTT,CSADREKLFF,NA,TRBV20-1,NA,TRBJ1-4
TGTGCCAGCAGCGTAGACGGCAGGGGGCATGGATCTAGCACAGATACGCAGTATTTT,CASSVDGRGHGSSTDTQYF,NA,TRBV9,TRBD1,TRBJ2-3
TGTGCCAGCAGTGAAAAAGCGGGGAACACCGGGGAGCTGTTTTTT,CASSEKAGNTGELFF,few,TRBV6-4,NA,TRBJ2-2
TGTGCCTGGAGGGCCGGCCCCCGGGGAAACACCATATATTTT,CAWRAGPRGNTIYF,NA,TRBV30,NA,TRBJ1-3